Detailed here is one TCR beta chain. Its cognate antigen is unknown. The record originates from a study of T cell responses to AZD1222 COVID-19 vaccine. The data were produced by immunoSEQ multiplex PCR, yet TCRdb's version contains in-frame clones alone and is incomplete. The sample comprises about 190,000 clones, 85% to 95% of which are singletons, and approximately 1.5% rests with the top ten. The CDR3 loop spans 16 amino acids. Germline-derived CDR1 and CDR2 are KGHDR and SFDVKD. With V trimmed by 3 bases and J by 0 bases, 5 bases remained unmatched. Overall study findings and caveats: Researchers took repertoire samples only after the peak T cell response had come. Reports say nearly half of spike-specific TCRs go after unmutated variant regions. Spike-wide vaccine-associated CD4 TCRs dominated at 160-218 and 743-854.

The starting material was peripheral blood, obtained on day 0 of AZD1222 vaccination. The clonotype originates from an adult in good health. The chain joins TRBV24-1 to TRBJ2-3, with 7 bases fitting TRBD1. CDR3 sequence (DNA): TGTGCCACCAGTGATCCAGGGGGAGTCAGCACAGATACGCAGTATTTT. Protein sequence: CATSDPGGVSTDTQYF.